The clone carrying this T cell receptor beta chain was observed a few times. These data belong to a study of blood T cell repertoires in COVID-19. Study-wide background: Both acute and convalescent COVID-19 samples were obtained from the United States, Italy and Spain. The cDNA or gDNA used as material had been derived from T cells, B-cell-depleted T cells, or PBMCs.

Original data processing: Scientists estimated how many nucleated cells there were by amplifying reference gene primers. Sequencing was performed with immunoSEQ multiplex PCR; in TCRdb, only in-frame clones are kept and a portion is missing. D and trimming were read from the DNA, whereas the V and J calls and clone size are those reported in that table. The table includes 60,000 to 75,000 clones, more than 70% detected once. This clonotype was obtained from a man aged 55 to 70 with acute or convalescent COVID-19. The sequenced sample consisted of peripheral blood.

The CDR3 DNA is TGCGCCAGCAGTGAGGGAACCTACAATGAGCAGTTCTTC. Translation gives CASSEGTYNEQFF. The genes are TRBV5-1 and TRBJ2-1, with D possibly matching TRBD2 (5 bases). The germline gives CDR1 SGHRS, CDR2 YFSETQ. The CDR3 has 13 residues. The V and J ends lost 5 bases and 2 bases respectively, with 8 bases between them.